This entry describes one T cell receptor (beta chain). The data were obtained in a study of PD-L1 blockade in urothelial cancer. Study at large: Males with bladder-origin urothelial cancer constituted about nine tenths of the roughly 29 patients.

This CDR3 is built from 16 residues. The germline gives CDR1 SGDLS, CDR2 YYNGEE. V shed 2 bases and J 7 bases; nucleotides not matched to a gene: 10. Synthetically made TCR analog templates were put into each PCR as spikes. The data were produced by immunoSEQ multiplex PCR, yet TCRdb's version contains in-frame clones alone and is incomplete. The sample has about 84,000 clones, 90% to 95% seen once; the top ten hold over 8.5%. This sequence joins TRBV9 and TRBJ2-1; 9 bases align to TRBD2. The clonotype originates from a man aged 55-75 years with urothelial cancer. This material consisted of PBMCs, taken around atezolizumab (anti-PD-L1) treatment. This CDR3 is CASSVGGGGGWNEQFF. CDR3 coding DNA: TGTGCCAGCAGCGTCGGTGGCGGGGGGGGGTGGAATGAGCAGTTCTTC.